This T cell receptor beta chain emerged from a study of cytomegalovirus exposure and HLA in healthy donors. General study points: A few CMV-associated chains were confirmed in vitro to be specific for CMV antigens. Researchers counted 180 or so TCR beta chains as cytomegalovirus-associated.

As to this clone: What it binds is not known.

The data were produced by immunoSEQ multiplex PCR, yet TCRdb's version contains in-frame clones alone and is incomplete. The table records 70,000 to 95,000 clones, roughly 93% of them present only once. Unmatched junction bases numbered 5, after V lost 2 bases and J lost 5 bases. The CDR3 spans 14 residues. CDR1 and CDR2 from the germline V gene are SGHTA and FQGNSA. The receptor's source is a woman aged 30 to 39 in good health and CMV-seronegative. The chain couples TRBV7-2 to TRBJ1-1, with TRBD1 matching over 7 bases. Sequences were obtained from PBMCs. The CDR3, as DNA: TGTGCCAGCAGCTTATCGACAGGGCGGACTGAAGCTTTCTTT. Protein sequence: CASSLSTGRTEAFF.